This TCR beta chain was obtained from a study of T cell responses to AZD1222 COVID-19 vaccine. Study-wide points: Scientists sampled the repertoires only once the peak T cell response had passed. The span of vaccine-associated CD4 TCRs extended across spike, with dominance at 160-218 and 743-854.

TCRdb's copy holds only in-frame clones and misses some; the assay was immunoSEQ multiplex PCR. The sample contains roughly 65,000 clones, less than 85% of which appear only once. The CDR3 is made up of 12 amino acids. Between the trimmed V and J ends, which lost 3 bases and 5 bases, there was a span of 7 bases. Per the germline V gene, CDR1 is LNHDA and CDR2 is SQIVND (reference sequence). In this sample, this clone turned up once. Its specificity is not known. The sample was peripheral blood, taken 28 days after the second AZD1222 dose. The J gene is TRBJ1-2, the V gene TRBV19; D might be TRBD1 (5 bases). The receptor was derived from an adult who received the AZD1222 COVID-19 vaccine. The CDR3 protein is CASSMRGYGYTF. The CDR3 DNA is TGTGCCAGTAGTATGAGGGGTTATGGCTACACCTTC.